This note documents a single T cell receptor beta chain sequence. This clone was found a few times. Its antigen is currently not known. Base qualities are not recorded, but no much larger clone differs from it by a single base. The data belong to a study of control samples from healthy donors and cancer patients (TCRdb year 2020). Reading from cysteine to phenylalanine, the CDR3 counts 17 amino acids. The kept DNA is CDR3 alone, 51 bases in frame from the first base. The trim is 2 bases for V and 0 bases for J, with a gap of 14 bases between the germline ends. The germline V gene yields SGHVS for CDR1 and FQNEAQ for CDR2. Libraries were built with the immunoSEQ multiplex PCR assay. TCRdb's version of the immuneACCESS table is confined to in-frame rearrangements and falls short of the full clone set. An unresolved V gene accounts for under half of the shortfall where checked; the remainder is of unknown origin. For this sample the table gives around 150,000 clones, of which roughly 90% were detected only once. The ten largest clones represent around 12% of the sample.

In this chain, TRBV7-8 is recombined with TRBJ1-5; the best D guess is TRBD1, with 5 bases matching. The clonotype originates from a man aged 25 to 40 in good health. Material for sequencing was blood. The DNA is as follows: TGTGCCAGCAGCTTACAACCTCAACAGGATAGCAATCAGCCCCAGCATTTT. This sequence encodes CASSLQPQQDSNQPQHF.